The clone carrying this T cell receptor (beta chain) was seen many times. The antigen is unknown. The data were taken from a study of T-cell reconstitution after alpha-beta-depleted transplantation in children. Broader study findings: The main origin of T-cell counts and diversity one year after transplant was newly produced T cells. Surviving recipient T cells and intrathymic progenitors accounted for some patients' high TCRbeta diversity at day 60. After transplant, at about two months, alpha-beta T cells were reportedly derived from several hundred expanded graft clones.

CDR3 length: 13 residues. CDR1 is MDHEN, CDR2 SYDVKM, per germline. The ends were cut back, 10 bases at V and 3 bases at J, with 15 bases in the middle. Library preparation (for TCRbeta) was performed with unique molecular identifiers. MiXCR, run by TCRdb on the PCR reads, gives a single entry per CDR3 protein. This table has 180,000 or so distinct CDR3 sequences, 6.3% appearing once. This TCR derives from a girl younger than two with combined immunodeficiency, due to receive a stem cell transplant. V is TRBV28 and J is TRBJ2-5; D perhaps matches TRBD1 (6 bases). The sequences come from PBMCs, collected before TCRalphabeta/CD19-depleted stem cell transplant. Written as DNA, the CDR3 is TGTGCCACCGCCCGAGGGGGAGAAGAGACCCAGTACTTC. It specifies CATARGGEETQYF.